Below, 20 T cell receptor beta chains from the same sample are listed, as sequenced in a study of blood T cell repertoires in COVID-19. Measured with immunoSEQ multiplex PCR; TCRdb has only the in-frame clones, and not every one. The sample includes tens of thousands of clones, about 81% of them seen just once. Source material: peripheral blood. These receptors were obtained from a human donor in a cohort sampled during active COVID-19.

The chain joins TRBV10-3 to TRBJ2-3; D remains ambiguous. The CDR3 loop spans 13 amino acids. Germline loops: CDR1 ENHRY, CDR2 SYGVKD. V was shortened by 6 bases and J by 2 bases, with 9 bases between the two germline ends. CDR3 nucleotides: TGTGCCATCAGGGGCTCGATCACAGATACGCAGTATTTT. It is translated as CAIRGSITDTQYF.

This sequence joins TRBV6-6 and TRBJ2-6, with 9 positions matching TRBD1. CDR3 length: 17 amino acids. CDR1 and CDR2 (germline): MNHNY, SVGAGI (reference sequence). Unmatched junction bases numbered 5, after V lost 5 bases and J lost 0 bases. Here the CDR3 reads CASSPGTGYSGANVLTF. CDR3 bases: TGTGCCAGCAGTCCCGGGACAGGGTACTCTGGGGCCAACGTCCTGACTTTC.

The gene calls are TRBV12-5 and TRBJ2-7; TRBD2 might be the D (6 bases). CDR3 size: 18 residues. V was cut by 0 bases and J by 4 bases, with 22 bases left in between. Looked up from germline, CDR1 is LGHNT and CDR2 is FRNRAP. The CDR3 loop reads CASGLVYLGGLGLYEQYF. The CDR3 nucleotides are TGTGCTAGTGGTTTGGTTTATCTGGGAGGTCTGGGTCTTTACGAGCAGTACTTC.

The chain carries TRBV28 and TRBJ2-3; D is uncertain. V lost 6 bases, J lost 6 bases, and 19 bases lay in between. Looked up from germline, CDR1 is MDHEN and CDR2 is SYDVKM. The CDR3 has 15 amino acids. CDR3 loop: CASSPTLNAADTQYF. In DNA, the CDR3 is TGTGCCAGCAGCCCGACTTTAAACGCGGCGGATACGCAGTATTTT.

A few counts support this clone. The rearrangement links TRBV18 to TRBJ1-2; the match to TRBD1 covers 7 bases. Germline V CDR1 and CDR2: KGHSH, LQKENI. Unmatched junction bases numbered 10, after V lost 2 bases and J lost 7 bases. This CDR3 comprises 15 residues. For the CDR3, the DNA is TGTGCCAGCTCACCATCAAGAACAGGGGACGGTGGCTACACCTTC. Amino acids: CASSPSRTGDGGYTF.

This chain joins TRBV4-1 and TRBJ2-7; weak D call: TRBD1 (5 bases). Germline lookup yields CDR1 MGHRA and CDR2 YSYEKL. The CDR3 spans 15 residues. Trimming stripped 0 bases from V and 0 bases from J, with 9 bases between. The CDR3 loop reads CASSQERGISYEQYF. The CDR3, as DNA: TGCGCCAGCAGCCAAGAAAGGGGCATCTCCTACGAGCAGTACTTC.

CDR3 sequence: CASKALVGGLLETQYF. The CDR3 DNA is TGTGCCAGCAAAGCCCTAGTAGGGGGCCTCTTGGAGACCCAGTACTTC. The chain is built from TRBV7-6 and TRBJ2-5, with 7 bases matching TRBD1. This CDR3 comprises 16 residues. Germline trimming cut 7 bases from V and 5 bases from J; bases unmatched to any gene: 16. Germline V CDR1 and CDR2: SGHVS, FNYEAQ.

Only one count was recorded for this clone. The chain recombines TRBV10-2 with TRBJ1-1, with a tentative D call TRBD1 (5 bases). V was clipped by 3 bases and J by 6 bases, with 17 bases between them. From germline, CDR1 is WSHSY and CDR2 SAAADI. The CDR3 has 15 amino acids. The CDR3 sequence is CASSDLGGGSAEAFF. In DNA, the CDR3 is TGCGCCAGCAGTGACCTTGGGGGGGGGAGCGCTGAAGCTTTCTTT.

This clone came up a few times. The CDR3 protein is CASSLSYQPQHF. Here the CDR3 DNA reads TGTGCCAGCAGTTTATCTTATCAGCCCCAGCATTTT. The V call is TRBV28, the J call TRBJ1-5; the D is unclear. Trimming left V 1 base short and J 5 bases short, with 3 bases between. CDR3 length equals 12 residues. Germline CDR1 MDHEN, CDR2 SYDVKM.

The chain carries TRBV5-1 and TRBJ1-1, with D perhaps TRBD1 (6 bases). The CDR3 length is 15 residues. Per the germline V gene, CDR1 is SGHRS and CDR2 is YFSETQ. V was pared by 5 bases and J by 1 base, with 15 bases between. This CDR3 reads CASRGWGRRNTEAFF. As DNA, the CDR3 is TGCGCCAGCAGAGGTTGGGGGCGGCGGAACACTGAAGCTTTCTTT.

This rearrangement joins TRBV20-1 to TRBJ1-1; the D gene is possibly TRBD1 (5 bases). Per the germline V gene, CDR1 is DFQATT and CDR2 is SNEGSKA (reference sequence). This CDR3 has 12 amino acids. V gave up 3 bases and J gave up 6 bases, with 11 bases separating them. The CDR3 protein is CSASRQLSEAFF. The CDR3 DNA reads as TGCAGTGCTAGTCGACAGTTATCTGAAGCTTTCTTT.

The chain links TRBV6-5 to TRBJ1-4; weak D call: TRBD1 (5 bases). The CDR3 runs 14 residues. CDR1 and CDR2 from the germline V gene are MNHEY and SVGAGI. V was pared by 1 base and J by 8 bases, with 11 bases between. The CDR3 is CASSYYGTLEKLFF. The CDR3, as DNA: TGTGCCAGCAGTTACTATGGGACTTTGGAAAAACTGTTTTTT.

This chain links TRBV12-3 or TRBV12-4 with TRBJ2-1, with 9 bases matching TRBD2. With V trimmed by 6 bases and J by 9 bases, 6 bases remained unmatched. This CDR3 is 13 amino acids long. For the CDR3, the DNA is TGTGCCAGCAGCGGACTAGCGTTCGGTGAGCAGTTCTTC. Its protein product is CASSGLAFGEQFF.

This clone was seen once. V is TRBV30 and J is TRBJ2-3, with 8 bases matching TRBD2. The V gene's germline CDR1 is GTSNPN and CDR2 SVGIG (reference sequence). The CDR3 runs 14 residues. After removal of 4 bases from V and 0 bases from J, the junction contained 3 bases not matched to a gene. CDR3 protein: CAWTLAGSTDTQYF. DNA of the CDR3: TGTGCCTGGACCTTAGCGGGGAGCACAGATACGCAGTATTTT.

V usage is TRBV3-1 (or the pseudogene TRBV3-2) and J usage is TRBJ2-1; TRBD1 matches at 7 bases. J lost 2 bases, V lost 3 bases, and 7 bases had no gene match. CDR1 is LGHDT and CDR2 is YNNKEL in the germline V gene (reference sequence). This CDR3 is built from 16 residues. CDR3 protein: CASSHPDRAPYNEQFF. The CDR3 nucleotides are TGTGCCAGCAGCCACCCCGACAGGGCTCCCTACAATGAGCAGTTCTTC.

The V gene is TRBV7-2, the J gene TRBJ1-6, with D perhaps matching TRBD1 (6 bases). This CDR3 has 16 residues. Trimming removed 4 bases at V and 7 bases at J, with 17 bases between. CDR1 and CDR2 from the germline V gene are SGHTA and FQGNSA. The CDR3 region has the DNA TGTGCCAGCAGCTCCCCCCCGGGACACCGAAATTCACCCCTCCACTTT. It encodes CASSSPPGHRNSPLHF.

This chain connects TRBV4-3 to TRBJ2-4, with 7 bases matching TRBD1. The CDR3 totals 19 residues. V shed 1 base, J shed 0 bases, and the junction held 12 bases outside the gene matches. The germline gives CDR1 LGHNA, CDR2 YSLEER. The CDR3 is CASSQASPFRGKAKNIQYF. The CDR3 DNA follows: TGCGCCAGCAGCCAAGCTTCCCCTTTCAGGGGGAAAGCCAAAAACATTCAGTACTTC.

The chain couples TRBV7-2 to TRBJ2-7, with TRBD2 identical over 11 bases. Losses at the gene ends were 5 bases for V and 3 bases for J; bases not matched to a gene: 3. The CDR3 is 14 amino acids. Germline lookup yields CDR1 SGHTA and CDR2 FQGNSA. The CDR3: CASSVSGGDYEQYF. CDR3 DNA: TGTGCCAGCAGCGTTAGCGGGGGGGACTACGAGCAGTACTTC.

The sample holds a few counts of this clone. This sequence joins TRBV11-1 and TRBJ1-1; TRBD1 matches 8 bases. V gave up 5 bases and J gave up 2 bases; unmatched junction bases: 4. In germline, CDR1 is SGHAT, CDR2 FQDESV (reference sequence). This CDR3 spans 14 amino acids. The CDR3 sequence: CASSPQGANTEAFF. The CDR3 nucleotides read TGTGCCAGCAGCCCTCAGGGGGCAAACACTGAAGCTTTCTTT.

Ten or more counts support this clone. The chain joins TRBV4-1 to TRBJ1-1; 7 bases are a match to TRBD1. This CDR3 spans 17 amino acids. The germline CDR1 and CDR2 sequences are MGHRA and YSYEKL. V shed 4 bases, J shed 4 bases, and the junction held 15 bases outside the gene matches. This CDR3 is CASSRGANRGLGTEAFF. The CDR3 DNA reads TGCGCCAGCAGCCGGGGAGCCAACAGGGGATTGGGCACTGAAGCTTTCTTT.